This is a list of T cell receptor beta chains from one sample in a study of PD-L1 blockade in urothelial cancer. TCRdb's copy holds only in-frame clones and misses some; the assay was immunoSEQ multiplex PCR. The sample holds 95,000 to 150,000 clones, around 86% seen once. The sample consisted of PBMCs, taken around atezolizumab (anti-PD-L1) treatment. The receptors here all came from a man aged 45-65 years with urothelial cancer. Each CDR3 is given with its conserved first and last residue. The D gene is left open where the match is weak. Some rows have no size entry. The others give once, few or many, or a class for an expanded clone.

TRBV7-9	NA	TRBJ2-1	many	TGTGCCAGCAGCTCGACCGGGACTCTGAGCTCCTACAATGAGCAGTTCTTC	CASSSTGTLSSYNEQFF
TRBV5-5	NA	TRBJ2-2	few	TGTGCCAGCAGCCCGACTAGATCGTTCACCGGGGAGCTGTTTTTT	CASSPTRSFTGELFF
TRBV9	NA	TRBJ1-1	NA	TGTGCCAGCAGCCCGGGACATTTCGCGAACACTGAAGCTTTCTTT	CASSPGHFANTEAFF
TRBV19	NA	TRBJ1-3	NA	TGTGCCAGTCTGCAGGAACATTCCTCTGGAAACACCATATATTTT	CASLQEHSSGNTIYF
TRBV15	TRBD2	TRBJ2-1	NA	TGTGCCACAACTGAATTGGGAGGGCCCCGCAATGAGCAGTTCTTC	CATTELGGPRNEQFF
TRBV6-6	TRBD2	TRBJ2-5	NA	TGTGCCAGCAGTTACACTAGCGGGAGGGGCGGAGAGACCCAGTACTTC	CASSYTSGRGGETQYF
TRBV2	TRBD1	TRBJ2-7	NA	TGTGCCAGCAGTTCACAGGGGATTCGGGAGCAGTACTTC	CASSSQGIREQYF
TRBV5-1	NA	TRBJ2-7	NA	TGCGCCAGCAGCTTATCGGTAGGAGGGACCTACGAGCAGTACTTC	CASSLSVGGTYEQYF
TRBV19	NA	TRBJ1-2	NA	TGTGCCAGTAGTTCGAAGGGGCATGGCTACACCTTC	CASSSKGHGYTF
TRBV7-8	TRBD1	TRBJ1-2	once	TGTGCCAGCAGCTCTACAGGGGTGTATGGCTACACCTTC	CASSSTGVYGYTF
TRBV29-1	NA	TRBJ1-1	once	TGCAGCGTTGACCGGGTGAACACTGAAGCTTTCTTT	CSVDRVNTEAFF
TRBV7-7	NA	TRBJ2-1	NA	TGTGCTAGCAGCTTAGGACTGAGCTCCTACAATGAGCAGTTCTTC	CASSLGLSSYNEQFF
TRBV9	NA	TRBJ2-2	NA	NA	CASSTSGQGHTGELFF
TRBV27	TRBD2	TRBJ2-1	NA	TGTGCCAGCAGTTATGTAGCGGGAGGTTTCAATGAGCAGTTCTTC	CASSYVAGGFNEQFF
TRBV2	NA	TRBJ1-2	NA	TGTGCCAGCAGTACCACAGCCTATGGCTACACCTTC	CASSTTAYGYTF
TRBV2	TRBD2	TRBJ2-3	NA	TGTGCCAGCAGTGAAGATATTTACTGGACTAGCGGGAGCACAGATACGCAGTATTTT	CASSEDIYWTSGSTDTQYF